Presented here are 20 T cell receptor beta chains from one specimen sequenced in a study of shared clonotypes between healthy human individuals. TCRdb's table, derived via immunoSEQ multiplex PCR, lists solely in-frame clones and lacks some. The sample has some 2.4 million clones, 80% to 95% seen once. What was sequenced was naive CD4+ T cells from PBMCs. Sample subset: CD45RA+ positively selected. Source of these receptors: a man younger than 35 in good health. Some clones in this sample may be carry-over from other donors' samples.

The chain combines TRBV30 with TRBJ2-7; a possible D gene is TRBD2 (6 bases). The CDR3 sequence is 12 residues long. Trimming took 3 bases from V and 0 from J, leaving 6 bases between them. CDR1 GTSNPN and CDR2 SVGIG come from the germline V gene (reference sequence). CDR3 protein: CAWRGGSYEQYF. The CDR3 DNA reads TGTGCCTGGAGGGGGGGCTCCTACGAGCAGTACTTC.

This clone occurred once. The rearrangement links TRBV2 to TRBJ2-1; 8 bases match TRBD1. CDR1 and CDR2 from the germline V gene are SNHLY and FYNNEI. The V and J ends lost 5 bases and 16 bases, in that order; junction bases with no gene match: 7. The CDR3 runs to 11 residues. The chain's CDR3 is CASSRQGFEFF. CDR3 sequence (DNA): TGTGCCAGCAGTCGACAGGGGTTCGAATTCTTC.

The CDR3 DNA is TGTGCCACCAGCAGAGATGGGACAGGGGTATACAATGAGCAGTTCTTC. Translating gives CATSRDGTGVYNEQFF. The chain is built from TRBV15 and TRBJ2-1, with TRBD1 matching over 10 bases. Germline assignment: CDR1 LNHNV and CDR2 YYDKDF (reference sequence). The CDR3 extends over 16 amino acids. The J segment lost 4 bases and the V segment lost 0 bases, leaving 3 bases of the junction unmatched.

The chain couples TRBV5-1 to TRBJ2-1; TRBD1 aligns across 8 bases. Germline assignment: CDR1 SGHRS and CDR2 YFSETQ. The junction had 5 bases not matched to a gene; V was cut back by 3 bases and J by 9 bases. This CDR3 contains 13 residues. The CDR3 region has the DNA TGCGCCAGCAGCTCCCCAGGGGGCACTGAGCAGTTCTTC. Translated, it gives CASSSPGGTEQFF.

The J gene is TRBJ2-5, the V gene TRBV25-1, with D possibly being TRBD1 or TRBD2 (7 bases each). Germline assignment: CDR1 MGHDK and CDR2 SYGVNS. V lost 6 bases and J lost 7, with 27 bases in between. The CDR3 is 17 amino acids. CDR3 amino acids: CASSRPRGGGDSGTQYF. CDR3 DNA sequence: TGTGCCAGCAGCAGACCACGGGGAGGGGGCGATTCGGGGACCCAGTACTTC.

The genes are TRBV6-5 and TRBJ2-7, with TRBD2 matching 8 bases. The CDR3 sequence is 15 residues long. V dropped 6 bases and J dropped 0; count of bases not matched to a gene: 7. Germline V gives CDR1 MNHEY, CDR2 SVGAGI. The CDR3 DNA sequence: TGTGCCAGCAGCGGGAGGGGATATAGCTCCTACGAGCAGTACTTC. Its translation is CASSGRGYSSYEQYF.

This clone was detected only once. The chain couples TRBV9 to TRBJ1-2, with D maybe TRBD1 (6 bases). The CDR3 has 18 residues. Germline V gene data show CDR1 as SGDLS and CDR2 as YYNGEE. Trimming removed 0 bases from V and 8 bases from J, with 26 bases in between. The CDR3 DNA reads as TGTGCCAGCAGCGTAGCACCCCGACAGAAGGGGGGCGTAGGGGGCTACACCTTC. Translated, it gives CASSVAPRQKGGVGGYTF.

The chain uses TRBV10-3 and TRBJ1-2; the D gene is possibly TRBD1 (5 bases). Germline assignment: CDR1 ENHRY and CDR2 SYGVKD. The CDR3 length is 13 residues. Trimming removed 9 bases from V and 2 bases from J, with 13 bases in between. CDR3 protein: CAIPQKGNYGYTF. The DNA for the CDR3 is TGTGCCATACCACAGAAGGGGAACTATGGCTACACCTTC.

This clone was seen a single time. The gene calls are TRBV28 and TRBJ2-1, with TRBD2 identical over 8 bases. Germline assignment: CDR1 MDHEN and CDR2 SYDVKM. With V trimmed by 4 bases and J by 7 bases, 9 bases remained unmatched. The CDR3 spans 15 residues. The CDR3 reads CASSSGRALGNEQFF. As DNA, the CDR3 is TGTGCCAGCAGTTCCGGGAGGGCCTTGGGTAATGAGCAGTTCTTC.

To note about this clone: Within the sample, other DNA sequences also encode this same CDR3. The V and J genes are TRBV6-6 and TRBJ2-7; 10 bases fit TRBD1. The germline gives CDR1 MNHNY, CDR2 SVGAGI (reference sequence). J lost 4 bases, V lost 6 bases, and 6 bases had no gene match. The length of the CDR3 is 14 residues. CDR3 DNA sequence: TGTGCCAGCAGCCCTCCGGGACAGGGGTACGAGCAGTACTTC. Translating gives CASSPPGQGYEQYF.

The chain combines TRBV5-1 with TRBJ2-1; TRBD2 matches at 7 bases. Germline CDR1 reads SGHRS; CDR2 reads YFSETQ. V gave up 6 bases and J gave up 0 bases; unmatched junction bases: 9. This CDR3 is built from 16 residues. The CDR3 is CASTLGGTGSYNEQFF. CDR3 bases: TGCGCCAGCACCCTGGGGGGGACGGGCTCCTACAATGAGCAGTTCTTC.

The chain employs TRBV29-1 and TRBJ2-1; no clear D gene. CDR3 length equals 11 residues. Germline V gives CDR1 SQVTM, CDR2 ANQGSEA. Trimming took 4 bases from V and 4 from J, leaving 5 bases between them. In DNA form, the CDR3 reads TGCAGCGTTGCCCCTTACAATGAGCAGTTCTTC. Its translation is CSVAPYNEQFF.

CDR3 protein: CASSEHLATNEKLFF. CDR3 in DNA: TGTGCCAGCAGTGAACATTTGGCAACTAATGAAAAACTGTTTTTT. The rearrangement joins TRBV6-1 to TRBJ1-4; no firm D call. Between the trimmed V and J ends, which lost 2 bases and 0 bases, there was a span of 7 bases. Germline V gives CDR1 MNHNS, CDR2 SASEGT. The CDR3 sequence is 15 residues long.

J is TRBJ2-6 and V is TRBV19; 13 bases map to TRBD2. V was clipped by 4 bases and J by 4 bases; unmatched bases: 7. The CDR3 covers 18 residues. Germline V gene data show CDR1 as LNHDA and CDR2 as SQIVND (reference sequence). CDR3 sequence reads: CASSTGLAGARGANVLTF. For the CDR3, the DNA is TGTGCCAGTAGTACCGGACTAGCGGGAGCAAGGGGGGCCAACGTCCTGACTTTC.

This clone occurred once. The rearrangement joins TRBV5-6 to TRBJ1-2; D is possibly TRBD1 (5 bases). From germline, CDR1 is SGHDT and CDR2 YYEEEE. CDR3 length: 14 residues. The V gene lost 4 bases and the J gene lost 2 bases, with 12 bases spanning the gap. CDR3 bases: TGTGCCAGCAGCCTTTTGTCAGGGAACTATGGCTACACCTTC. Translation gives CASSLLSGNYGYTF. The full variable domain, rest sourced from reference TRBV5-6 and TRBJ1-2, is DAGVTQSPTHLIKTRGQQVTLRCSPKSGHDTVSWYQQALGQGPQFIFQYYEEEERQRGNFPDRFSGHQFPNYSSELNVNALLLGDSALYLCASSLLSGNYGYTFGSGTRLTVV.

The chain has TRBV28 and TRBJ2-5; D gene ambiguous. Germline assignment: CDR1 MDHEN and CDR2 SYDVKM. CDR3 length equals 12 residues. The CDR3 loop is CVSGTRQETQYF. The CDR3 bases are TGTGTCTCCGGCACAAGACAAGAGACCCAGTACTTC.

The CDR3, as DNA: TGCGCCAGCAGATCAAGCAGACTAGCGGGAGTCTACGAGCAGTACTTC. Protein sequence: CASRSSRLAGVYEQYF. The chain recombines TRBV5-1 with TRBJ2-7; 12 bases line up with TRBD2. The CDR3 has 16 amino acids. The trim removed 5 bases at V and 3 bases at J, leaving 9 bases unmatched. Germline V lookup: CDR1 SGHRS, CDR2 YFSETQ.

The genes are TRBV10-3 and TRBJ2-5; D is perhaps TRBD1 (5 bases). The germline V gene has CDR1 ENHRY and CDR2 SYGVKD. The CDR3 runs to 13 residues. Trimming left V 3 bases short and J 5 bases short, with 10 bases between. CDR3 loop: CAISEGESETQYF. The CDR3 bases are TGTGCCATCAGTGAAGGGGAATCGGAGACCCAGTACTTC.

CDR3 loop: CASSLAGSSYGYTF. CDR3 nucleotide sequence: TGTGCCAGCAGTTTGGCAGGGTCTAGCTATGGCTACACCTTC. The V gene is TRBV28, the J gene TRBJ1-2, with a possible D match to TRBD1 (5 bases). V was pared by 3 bases and J by 4 bases, with 12 bases between. The CDR3 runs 14 residues. From germline, CDR1 is MDHEN and CDR2 SYDVKM.

The rearrangement joins TRBV28 to TRBJ2-1; 8 bases agree with TRBD2. The ends lost 3 bases at V and 7 bases at J; junction bases unmatched: 5. The CDR3 sequence is 14 residues long. Germline CDR1 and CDR2: MDHEN and SYDVKM. This CDR3 is CASSLRRGRNEQFF. Here the CDR3 DNA reads TGTGCCAGCAGTTTGAGACGCGGGAGGAATGAGCAGTTCTTC.